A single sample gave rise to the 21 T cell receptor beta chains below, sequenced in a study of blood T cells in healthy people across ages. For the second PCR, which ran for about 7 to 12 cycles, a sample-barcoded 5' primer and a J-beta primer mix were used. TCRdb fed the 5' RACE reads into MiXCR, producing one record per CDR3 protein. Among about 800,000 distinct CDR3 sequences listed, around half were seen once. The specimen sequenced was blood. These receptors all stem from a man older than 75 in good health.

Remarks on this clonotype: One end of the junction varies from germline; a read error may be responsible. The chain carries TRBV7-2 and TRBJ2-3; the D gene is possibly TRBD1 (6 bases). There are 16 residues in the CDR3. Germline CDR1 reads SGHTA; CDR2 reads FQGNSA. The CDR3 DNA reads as TGTGCCAACAGCTTAGTCGGGACACAACACAGGGATACGCAGTATTTT. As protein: CANSLVGTQHRDTQYF. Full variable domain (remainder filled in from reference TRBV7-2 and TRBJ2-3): GAGVSQSPSNKVTEKGKDVELRCDPISGHTALYWYRQSLGQGLEFLIYFQGNSAPDKSGLPSDRFSAERTGGSVSTLTIQRTQQEDSAVYLCANSLVGTQHRDTQYFGPGTRLTVL.

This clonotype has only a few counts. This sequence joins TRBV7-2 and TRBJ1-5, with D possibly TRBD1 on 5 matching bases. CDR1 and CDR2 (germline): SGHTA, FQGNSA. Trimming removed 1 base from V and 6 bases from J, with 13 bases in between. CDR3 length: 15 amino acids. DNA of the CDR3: TGTGCCAGCAGCTTAGAGGCAGGGAATCGTCAGCCCCAGCATTTT. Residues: CASSLEAGNRQPQHF.

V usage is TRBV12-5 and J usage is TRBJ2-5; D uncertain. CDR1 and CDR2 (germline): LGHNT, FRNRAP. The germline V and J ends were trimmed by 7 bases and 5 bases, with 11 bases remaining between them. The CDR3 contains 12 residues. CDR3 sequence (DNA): TGTGCTAGTGCAAGGGTTGGGGAGACCCAGTACTTC. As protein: CASARVGETQYF.

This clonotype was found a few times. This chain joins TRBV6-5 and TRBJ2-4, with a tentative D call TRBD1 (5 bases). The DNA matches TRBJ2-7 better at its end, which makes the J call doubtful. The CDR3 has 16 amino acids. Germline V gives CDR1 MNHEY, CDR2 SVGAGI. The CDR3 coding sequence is TGTGCCAGCAGTTACTCCCTTAGGGGTCTCCACTACGAGCAGTACTTC. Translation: CASSYSLRGLHYEQYF.

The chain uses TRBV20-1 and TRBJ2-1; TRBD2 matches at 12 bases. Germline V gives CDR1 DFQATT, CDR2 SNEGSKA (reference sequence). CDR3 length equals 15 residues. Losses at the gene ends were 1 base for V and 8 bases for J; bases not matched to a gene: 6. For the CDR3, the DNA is TGCAGTGCTAGAGGGCTAGCGGGAGGGGTAGATGAGCAGTTCTTC. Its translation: CSARGLAGGVDEQFF.

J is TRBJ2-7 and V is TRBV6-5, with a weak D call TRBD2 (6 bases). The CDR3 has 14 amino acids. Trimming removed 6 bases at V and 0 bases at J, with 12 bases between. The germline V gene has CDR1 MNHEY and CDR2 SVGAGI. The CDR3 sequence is CASSAGRSSYEQYF. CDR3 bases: TGTGCCAGCAGCGCCGGGAGAAGCTCCTACGAGCAGTACTTC.

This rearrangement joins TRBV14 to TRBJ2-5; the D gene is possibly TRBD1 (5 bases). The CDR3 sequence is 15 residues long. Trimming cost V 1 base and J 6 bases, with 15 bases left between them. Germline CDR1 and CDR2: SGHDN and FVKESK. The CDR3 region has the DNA TGTGCCAGCAGCCAAGGGCGACAGTTCCCCCAGACCCAGTACTTC. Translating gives CASSQGRQFPQTQYF.

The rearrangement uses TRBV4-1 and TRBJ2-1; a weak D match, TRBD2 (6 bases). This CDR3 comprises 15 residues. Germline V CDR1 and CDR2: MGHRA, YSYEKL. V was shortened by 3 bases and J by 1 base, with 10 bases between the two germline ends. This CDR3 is CASSQIAVSYNEQFF. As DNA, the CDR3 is TGCGCCAGCAGCCAGATAGCGGTATCCTACAATGAGCAGTTCTTC.

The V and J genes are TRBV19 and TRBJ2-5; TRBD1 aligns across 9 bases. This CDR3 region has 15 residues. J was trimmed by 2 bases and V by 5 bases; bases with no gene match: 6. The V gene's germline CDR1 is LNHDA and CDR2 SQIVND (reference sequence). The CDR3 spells CASSGIGQGQETQYF. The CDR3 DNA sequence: TGTGCCAGTAGTGGGATAGGACAGGGGCAAGAGACCCAGTACTTC.

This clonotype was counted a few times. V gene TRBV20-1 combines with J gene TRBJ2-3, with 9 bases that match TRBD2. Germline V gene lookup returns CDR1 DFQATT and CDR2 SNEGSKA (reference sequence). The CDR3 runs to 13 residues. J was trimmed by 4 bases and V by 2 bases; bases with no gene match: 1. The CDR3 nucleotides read TGCAGTGCTAGACTAGCGGGATCAGATACGCAGTATTTT. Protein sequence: CSARLAGSDTQYF.

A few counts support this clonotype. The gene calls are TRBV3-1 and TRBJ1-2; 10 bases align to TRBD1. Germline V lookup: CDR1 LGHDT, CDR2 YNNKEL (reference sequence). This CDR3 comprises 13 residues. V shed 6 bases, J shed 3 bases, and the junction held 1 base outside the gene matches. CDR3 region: CASRGQGHYGYTF. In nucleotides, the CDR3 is TGTGCCAGCAGGGGACAGGGGCACTATGGCTACACCTTC.

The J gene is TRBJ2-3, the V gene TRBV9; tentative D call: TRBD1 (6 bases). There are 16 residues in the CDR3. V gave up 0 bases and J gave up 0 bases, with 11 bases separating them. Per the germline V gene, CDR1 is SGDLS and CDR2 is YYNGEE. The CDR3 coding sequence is TGTGCCAGCAGCGTAGGGACAGCAACTAGCACAGATACGCAGTATTTT. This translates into CASSVGTATSTDTQYF. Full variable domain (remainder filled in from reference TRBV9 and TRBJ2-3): DSGVTQTPKHLITATGQRVTLRCSPRSGDLSVYWYQQSLDQGLQFLIQYYNGEERAKGNILERFSAQQFPDLHSELNLSSLELGDSALYFCASSVGTATSTDTQYFGPGTRLTVL.

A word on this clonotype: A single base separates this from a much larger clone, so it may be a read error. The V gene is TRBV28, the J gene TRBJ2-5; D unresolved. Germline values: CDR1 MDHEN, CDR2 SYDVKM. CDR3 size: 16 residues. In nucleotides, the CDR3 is TGTGCCAGCAGTTTCGGAACTCTCACTTACCAAGAGACCCGGTACTTC. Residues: CASSFGTLTYQETRYF.

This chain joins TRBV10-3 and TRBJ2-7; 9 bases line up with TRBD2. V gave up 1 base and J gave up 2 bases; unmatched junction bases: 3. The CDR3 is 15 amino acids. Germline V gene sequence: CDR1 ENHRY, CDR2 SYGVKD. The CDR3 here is CAISELAGATYEQYF. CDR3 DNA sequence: TGTGCCATCAGTGAGTTAGCGGGGGCCACCTACGAGCAGTACTTC.

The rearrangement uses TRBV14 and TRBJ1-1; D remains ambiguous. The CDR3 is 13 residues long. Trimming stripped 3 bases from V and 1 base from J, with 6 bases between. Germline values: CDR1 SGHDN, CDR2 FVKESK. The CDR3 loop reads CASSQTKNTEAFF. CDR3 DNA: TGTGCCAGCAGCCAGACCAAGAACACTGAAGCTTTCTTT. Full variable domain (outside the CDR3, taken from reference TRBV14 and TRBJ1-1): EAGVTQFPSHSVIEKGQTVTLRCDPISGHDNLYWYRRVMGKEIKFLLHFVKESKQDESGMPNNRFLAERTGGTYSTLKVQPAELEDSGVYFCASSQTKNTEAFFGQGTRLTVV.

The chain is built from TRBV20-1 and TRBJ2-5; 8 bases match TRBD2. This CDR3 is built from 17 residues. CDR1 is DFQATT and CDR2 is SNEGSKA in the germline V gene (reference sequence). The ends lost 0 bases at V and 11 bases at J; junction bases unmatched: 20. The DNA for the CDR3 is TGCAGTGCTAGAGATCCCCTGAAGAACGGGAGGGCCTATGAGCAGTACTTC. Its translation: CSARDPLKNGRAYEQYF.

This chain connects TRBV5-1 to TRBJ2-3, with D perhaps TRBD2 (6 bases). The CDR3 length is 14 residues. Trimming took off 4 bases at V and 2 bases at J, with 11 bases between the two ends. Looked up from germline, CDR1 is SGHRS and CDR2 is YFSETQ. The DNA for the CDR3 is TGCGCCAGCAGCCAACTAGCCAACACAGATACGCAGTATTTT. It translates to CASSQLANTDTQYF.

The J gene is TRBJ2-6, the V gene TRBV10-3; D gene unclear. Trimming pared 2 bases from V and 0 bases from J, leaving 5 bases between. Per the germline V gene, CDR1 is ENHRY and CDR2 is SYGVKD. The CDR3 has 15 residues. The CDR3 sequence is CAISELDSGANVLTF. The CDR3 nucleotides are TGTGCCATCAGTGAGCTAGACTCTGGGGCCAACGTCCTGACTTTC.

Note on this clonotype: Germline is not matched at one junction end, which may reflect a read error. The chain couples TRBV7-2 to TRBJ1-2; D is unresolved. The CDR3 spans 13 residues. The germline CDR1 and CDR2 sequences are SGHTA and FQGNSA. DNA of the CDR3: TGTGTCAGCAGCTTAGACCCGAACTACGGCTACACCTTC. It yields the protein CVSSLDPNYGYTF.

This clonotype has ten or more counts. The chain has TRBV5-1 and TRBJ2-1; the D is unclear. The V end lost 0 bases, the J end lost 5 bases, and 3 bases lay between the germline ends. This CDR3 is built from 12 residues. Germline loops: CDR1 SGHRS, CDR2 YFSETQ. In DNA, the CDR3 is TGCGCCAGCAGCTTGGTCGACAATGAGCAGTTCTTC. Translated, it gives CASSLVDNEQFF.

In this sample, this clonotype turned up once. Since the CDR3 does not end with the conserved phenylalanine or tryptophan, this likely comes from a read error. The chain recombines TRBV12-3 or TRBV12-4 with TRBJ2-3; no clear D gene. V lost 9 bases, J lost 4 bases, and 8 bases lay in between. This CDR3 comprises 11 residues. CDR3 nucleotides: TGTGCCAGAGTGCGAGCAGATACGCAGTATTCT. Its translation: CARVRADTQYS.